The rows below give T cell receptor beta chains drawn from one sample of a study of a mutant IDH1 vaccine in newly diagnosed glioma. Only in-frame clones appear in the TCRdb table, and some are missing; sequencing was by immunoSEQ multiplex PCR. The data hold roughly 60,000 clones, with about 85% observed a single time. These receptors lack a known antigen. Sequencing used PBMCs, obtained from a glioma patient whose treatment included an IDH1 peptide vaccine. These receptor sequences come from a man aged 25-45 years with glioma. The CDR3 runs from the conserved cysteine through the conserved F or W. D genes are given only for firm matches. Some rows have no size entry. The others give once, few or many, or a class for an expanded clone.

v_gene,d_gene,j_gene,abundance,CDR3nt,CDR3aa
TRBV18,.,TRBJ2-1,.,TGTGCCAGCTCACCATTTCTCATCGCGGATACTCCTTGGAATGAGCAGTTCTTC,CASSPFLIADTPWNEQFF
TRBV27,.,TRBJ1-3,.,TGTGCCAGCAGCCCCAACTCGTTTTGGGCCTCACAGAGCTCTGGAAACACCATATATTTT,CASSPNSFWASQSSGNTIYF
TRBV5-6,.,TRBJ2-7,.,TGTGCCAGCAGCTTGGAGAGCACAAACTACGAGCAGTACTTC,CASSLESTNYEQYF
TRBV6-5,.,TRBJ2-7,.,TGTGCCAGCAGTCACAAAATAGCCTACGAGCAGTACTTC,CASSHKIAYEQYF
TRBV19,TRBD2,TRBJ2-7,.,TGTGCCAGTAGAAAATCTAGCGGGCCAACCTACGAGCAGTACTTC,CASRKSSGPTYEQYF
TRBV19,.,TRBJ1-1,.,TGTGCCAGTATCCCGGAGGCGTGGGGGTTGACTGAAGCTTTCTTT,CASIPEAWGLTEAFF
TRBV5-5,.,TRBJ2-7,once,TGTGCCAGCCGCCAGGGGTACTCCTACGAGCAGTACTTC,CASRQGYSYEQYF
TRBV6-6,TRBD1,TRBJ1-5,.,TGTGCCAGCAGTTACACGGAGAAAGGGGGCGGTCAGCCCCAGCATTTT,CASSYTEKGGGQPQHF
TRBV29-1,.,TRBJ1-1,.,TGCAGCGTTGAGATGTTTTACCGGACCCCTGAAGCTTTCTTT,CSVEMFYRTPEAFF
TRBV10-2,.,TRBJ2-3,once,TGCGCCAGCAGTGGGGGATTACGGGATAGCACAGATACGCAGTATTTT,CASSGGLRDSTDTQYF
TRBV27,.,TRBJ2-5,.,TGTGCCAGCAGTTTAATGTCCGGGGGGCTAGAGACCCAGTACTTC,CASSLMSGGLETQYF
TRBV27,.,TRBJ1-1,.,TGTGCCAGCAGTTTAGAGGCAGGAATAGAGACTGAAGCTTTCTTT,CASSLEAGIETEAFF
TRBV6-5,.,TRBJ2-3,.,TGTGCGAGTTGGGGAGGTTCCTTCATCGATACGCAGTATTTT,CASWGGSFIDTQYF
TRBV30,.,TRBJ1-2,.,TGTGCCTGGGTTCCCCGGGGGAGATTCTATGGCTACACCTTC,CAWVPRGRFYGYTF
TRBV2,TRBD1,TRBJ1-1,.,TGTGCCAGCAGGGACTCCGGGACAGAGAACACTGAAGCTTTCTTT,CASRDSGTENTEAFF
TRBV28,.,TRBJ1-6,.,TGTGCCAGCAGTTTAGCTGGGGCCCTCCACTTT,CASSLAGALHF
TRBV18,TRBD1,TRBJ2-5,.,TGTGCCAGCTCGGATGCAGGGGGCCACCAAGAGACCCAGTACTTC,CASSDAGGHQETQYF
TRBV15,TRBD1,TRBJ2-3,.,TGTGCCACCAGCAGAGCATATAGCCGACAGGGTTACACAGATACGCAGTATTTT,CATSRAYSRQGYTDTQYF
TRBV15,TRBD1,TRBJ1-2,.,TGTGCCACCAGCAGAGCCAGGGGGAACTATGGCTACACCTTC,CATSRARGNYGYTF
TRBV2,.,TRBJ1-5,.,TGTGCCAGCAGCGGAGCTTCAGGGGATCAGCCCCAGCATTTT,CASSGASGDQPQHF
TRBV19,.,TRBJ1-5,few,TGTGCCAGTAGTCACTCACAGCTCTATAGCAATCAGCCCCAGCATTTT,CASSHSQLYSNQPQHF
TRBV9,.,TRBJ1-4,.,TGTGCCAGCAGCCCTAACAGAGGGGTTGAAAAACTGTTTTTT,CASSPNRGVEKLFF
TRBV20-1,.,TRBJ2-7,.,TGCAGTGCTAGAGAGAGCTACGAGCAGTACTTC,CSARESYEQYF
TRBV27,.,TRBJ1-6,.,TGTGCCAGCAGTTTATCCCCCGGCTTGGTTAATTCACCCCTCCACTTT,CASSLSPGLVNSPLHF
TRBV9,.,TRBJ1-6,.,TGTGCCAGCAGCGTATCTCCGTTTAGGAGCAATAATTCACCCCTCCACTTT,CASSVSPFRSNNSPLHF
TRBV4-2,.,TRBJ2-7,.,TGTGCCAGCAGCCAAGGTGCCGGAACCTACGAGCAGTACTTC,CASSQGAGTYEQYF
TRBV16,.,TRBJ1-1,.,TGTGCCAGCAGCCAATCGGGTTACACTGAAGCTTTCTTT,CASSQSGYTEAFF
TRBV5-1,.,TRBJ1-1,.,TGCGCCAGCAGGGGCAGGCTGAACACTGAAGCTTTCTTT,CASRGRLNTEAFF
TRBV2,.,TRBJ2-3,.,TGTGCCAGCAGTGTTGGGGGTATTCGCACAGATACGCAGTATTTT,CASSVGGIRTDTQYF
TRBV5-1,TRBD1,TRBJ2-6,once,TGCGCCAGCGGACTTAACCCGGGACAGGGGGCCGGGGCCAACGTCCTGACTTTC,CASGLNPGQGAGANVLTF
TRBV27,TRBD2,TRBJ2-6,.,TGTGCCAGCAGTTTAAAACTAGCGGGGTTCTCTGGGGCCAACGTCCTGACTTTC,CASSLKLAGFSGANVLTF
TRBV28,TRBD1,TRBJ2-3,.,TGTGCCAGCAGTTTAAAGGCAGGGGGAGATACGCAGTATTTT,CASSLKAGGDTQYF
TRBV28,.,TRBJ1-2,.,TGTGCCAGCAGTTTAGAATGGGCAGGGAATTTGCTCGGCTACACCTTC,CASSLEWAGNLLGYTF
TRBV2,.,TRBJ1-5,few,TGTGCCAGCAGTGAGCACATAGGTGGCAGGATAGATCCCCAGCATTTT,CASSEHIGGRIDPQHF
TRBV6-5,.,TRBJ2-3,.,TGTGCCAGCAGCTCTCAGGGTACGCAGTATTTT,CASSSQGTQYF
TRBV6-5,TRBD1,TRBJ1-1,.,TGTGCCAGCAGTCGCACAGGGGGAAGGAACACTGAAGCTTTCTTT,CASSRTGGRNTEAFF
TRBV28,.,TRBJ1-1,few,TGTGCCAGCAGTTCCCCGGGTCCGCCGAAGGTGGCTTTCTTT,CASSSPGPPKVAFF
TRBV7-8,.,TRBJ1-2,.,TGTGCCAGCAGCCCCCCCGCACTGTATGGCTACACCTTC,CASSPPALYGYTF
TRBV27,.,TRBJ2-2,.,TGTGCCAGCAGTGTGAACACCGGGGAGCTGTTTTTT,CASSVNTGELFF
TRBV19,.,TRBJ1-5,few,TGTGCCAGTAGTAGTTGGACAGCTCGGAACAGACAGCCCCAGCATTTT,CASSSWTARNRQPQHF